Below, 22 T cell receptor beta chains from the same sample are listed, as sequenced in a study of post-analysis software for immune sequencing data. Study observations and caveats: Patients had higher frequencies than controls of five TRBV segments, including TRBV5-6, TRBV5-1 and TRBV20-1.

The TCR beta cDNA libraries carried unique molecular identifiers. TCRdb re-derived calls from the PCR reads in MiXCR, one entry per CDR3 protein. The repertoire consists of approximately 660,000 distinct CDR3 sequences, with approximately 59% occurring once and the leading ten covering about 11%. For these receptors, no antigen is known. The sequencing sample was made of blood. These receptors were collected from a girl aged 2 to 10 with multiple sclerosis.

V usage is TRBV19 and J usage is TRBJ1-2; weak D call: TRBD1 (6 bases). Trimming took off 7 bases at V and 4 bases at J, with 28 bases between the two ends. The germline gives CDR1 LNHDA, CDR2 SQIVND (reference sequence). There are 18 residues in the CDR3. CDR3 residues: CASTDKLTRDTLGYGYTF. DNA for the CDR3: TGTGCCAGTACCGATAAATTGACCCGGGACACACTTGGCTATGGCTACACCTTC. The complete variable domain, with remaining parts taken from reference TRBV19 and TRBJ1-2, reads DGGITQSPKYLFRKEGQNVTLSCEQNLNHDAMYWYRQDPGQGLRLIYYSQIVNDFQKGDIAEGYSVSREKKESFPLTVTSAQKNPTAFYLCASTDKLTRDTLGYGYTFGSGTRLTVV.

The chain joins TRBV29-1 to TRBJ2-3; possibly TRBD2 for D (7 bases). The germline CDR1 and CDR2 sequences are SQVTM and ANQGSEA. The CDR3 length is 14 residues. The V end was cut by 6 bases, the J end by 6 bases, with 19 bases between. CDR3 in DNA: TGCAGCGTCATGAAGGGGGGGAGGGTGGATACGCAGTATTTT. Translating gives CSVMKGGRVDTQYF.

This rearrangement joins TRBV6-5 to TRBJ2-7; TRBD2 matches 12 bases. Germline-derived CDR1 and CDR2 are MNHEY and SVGAGI. J was trimmed by 6 bases and V by 2 bases; bases with no gene match: 2. The CDR3 runs to 14 residues. The CDR3 bases are TGTGCCAGCAGTTACGGACTAGCGGGATCCGAGCAGTACTTC. Translation gives CASSYGLAGSEQYF.

The chain couples TRBV5-5 to TRBJ2-1; unclear D gene. The CDR3 covers 13 residues. The V end lost 0 bases, the J end lost 5 bases, and 6 bases lay between the germline ends. Germline-derived CDR1 and CDR2 are SGHKS and YYEKEE (reference sequence). CDR3 nucleotides: TGTGCCAGCAGCTTGGCCGCCCACAATGAGCAGTTCTTC. Translated: CASSLAAHNEQFF.

This chain links TRBV5-1 with TRBJ2-1; D is unresolved. This CDR3 is built from 17 residues. Germline V gene data show CDR1 as SGHRS and CDR2 as YFSETQ. Trimming cost V 0 bases and J 1 base, with 14 bases left between them. The CDR3 spells CASSLGIGRISYNEQFF. The CDR3 DNA sequence: TGCGCCAGCAGCTTGGGCATCGGGCGGATTTCCTACAATGAGCAGTTCTTC.

J is TRBJ1-5 and V is TRBV20-1; D is perhaps TRBD1 (6 bases). CDR1 and CDR2 from the germline V gene are DFQATT and SNEGSKA (reference sequence). The CDR3 runs 12 residues. Trimming stripped 2 bases from V and 7 bases from J, with 9 bases between. In DNA form, the CDR3 reads TGCAGTGCTAGACATCAGGGGCAGCCCCAGCATTTT. It codes for CSARHQGQPQHF.

This clonotype was recorded only once. V usage is TRBV7-6 and J usage is TRBJ2-1; TRBD2 agrees at 7 bases. Trimming took 5 bases from V and 5 from J; bases not matched to a gene: 3. This CDR3 region has 13 residues. Germline values: CDR1 SGHVS, CDR2 FNYEAQ. The CDR3 DNA sequence: TGTGCCAGCAGCGGCGGGGGTGACAATGAGCAGTTCTTC. Translating it yields CASSGGGDNEQFF.

This clonotype showed up just a few times. The chain employs TRBV29-1 and TRBJ2-7; no clear D. Germline V gives CDR1 SQVTM, CDR2 ANQGSEA. Trimming took 4 bases from V and 2 from J, leaving 12 bases between them. This CDR3 is built from 13 residues. CDR3 in amino acids: CSVVFAGAYEQYF. The DNA for the CDR3 is TGCAGCGTTGTGTTCGCAGGCGCCTACGAGCAGTACTTC.

This sequence joins TRBV20-1 and TRBJ2-1, with unresolved D. The V gene lost 3 bases and the J gene lost 2 bases, with 11 bases spanning the gap. The CDR3 length is 14 residues. The germline V gene has CDR1 DFQATT and CDR2 SNEGSKA (reference sequence). As DNA, the CDR3 is TGCAGTGCTAGTCACAGAACAGCCTACAATGAGCAGTTCTTC. The encoded protein is CSASHRTAYNEQFF.

The V call is TRBV4-2, the J call TRBJ2-1, with a possible D match to TRBD2 (7 bases). The CDR3 has 18 residues. Germline CDR1 reads LGHNA; CDR2 reads YNFKEQ. Deletions cut 0 bases from V and 0 bases from J, with 15 bases between. CDR3 sequence: CASSQDLGGQGSYNEQFF. DNA for the CDR3: TGTGCCAGCAGCCAAGATCTCGGGGGGCAGGGCTCCTACAATGAGCAGTTCTTC.

In this sample, this clonotype turned up a few times. The CDR3 here is CASSHAGTGDGDEQFF. The CDR3 coding sequence is TGTGCCAGCAGCCATGCCGGGACAGGGGACGGGGATGAGCAGTTCTTC. The rearrangement links TRBV4-2 to TRBJ2-1; 10 bases are a match to TRBD1. V was clipped by 3 bases and J by 8 bases; unmatched bases: 10. Per the germline V gene, CDR1 is LGHNA and CDR2 is YNFKEQ. The CDR3 totals 16 residues.

The V call is TRBV25-1, the J call TRBJ2-3; TRBD1 matches 10 bases. The CDR3 loop spans 15 amino acids. The ends lost 7 bases at V and 6 bases at J; junction bases unmatched: 10. Per germline, CDR1 MGHDK and CDR2 SYGVNS. CDR3 sequence: CASTGTGAAWDTQYF. The CDR3 DNA follows: TGTGCCAGCACCGGGACAGGGGCCGCCTGGGATACGCAGTATTTT.

The table lists this clonotype with a few counts. The chain couples TRBV27 to TRBJ2-7; TRBD2 matches 7 bases. CDR1 MNHEY and CDR2 SMNVEV come from the germline V gene (reference sequence). This CDR3 spans 15 amino acids. The V gene end was trimmed by 4 bases and the J gene end by 5 bases; junction bases not matched to a gene: 11. DNA for the CDR3: TGTGCCAGCAGTTGGGGAGGGAGCAGTACCCACGAGCAGTACTTC. Translated: CASSWGGSSTHEQYF.

The V gene is TRBV7-3, the J gene TRBJ2-3; D unresolved. The CDR3 covers 17 residues. Trimming removed 6 bases at V and 0 bases at J, with 19 bases between. The germline V gene encodes CDR1 SGHTA and CDR2 FQGTGA. CDR3 sequence: CASSLGSAGPSTDTQYF. The CDR3 DNA sequence: TGTGCCAGCAGTTTGGGTTCGGCAGGACCAAGCACAGATACGCAGTATTTT.

The V gene is TRBV12-3 or TRBV12-4, the J gene TRBJ1-4, with a possible D match to TRBD1 (5 bases). This CDR3 comprises 16 residues. V was pared by 4 bases and J by 10 bases, with 22 bases between. The CDR3 region is CASSSDGGDEIGKLFF. The CDR3 DNA is TGTGCCAGCAGTTCCGACGGGGGTGATGAAATTGGAAAACTGTTTTTT.

The gene calls are TRBV27 and TRBJ1-1, with D possibly being TRBD1 (5 bases). Trimming cost V 0 bases and J 4 bases, with 12 bases left between them. CDR1 and CDR2 from the germline V gene are MNHEY and SMNVEV (reference sequence). The CDR3 extends over 15 amino acids. The CDR3 DNA follows: TGTGCCAGCAGTTTATCGTGGGCAGGGACCACTGAAGCTTTCTTT. It encodes CASSLSWAGTTEAFF.

The rearrangement links TRBV28 to TRBJ2-5; D possibly uses TRBD1 or TRBD2 (5 bases each). Germline V gene lookup returns CDR1 MDHEN and CDR2 SYDVKM. Deletions cut 5 bases from V and 5 bases from J, with 18 bases between. The CDR3 loop spans 15 amino acids. The CDR3 protein is CASSGRDGSVETQYF. The CDR3 nucleotides are TGTGCCAGCAGTGGAAGGGACGGGTCGGTGGAGACCCAGTACTTC.

The genes are TRBV7-2 and TRBJ2-1; TRBD1 matches 7 bases. Trimming at V came to 5 bases and at J to 7 bases, leaving 8 bases not matched to a gene. Germline CDR1 reads SGHTA; CDR2 reads FQGNSA. CDR3 length: 14 amino acids. Here the CDR3 DNA reads TGTGCCAGCAGCCGACAGGGCCCTGGGAATGAGCAGTTCTTC. This encodes CASSRQGPGNEQFF.

The V call is TRBV7-2, the J call TRBJ2-1; 10 bases fit TRBD2. The germline V gene encodes CDR1 SGHTA and CDR2 FQGNSA. This CDR3 is 17 amino acids long. Trimming cost V 4 bases and J 8 bases; bases outside gene matches: 14. DNA of the CDR3: TGTGCCAGCAGCTCCTCCGGACTAGCGGTGGCTGGGGATGAGCAGTTCTTC. As protein: CASSSSGLAVAGDEQFF. Looking up the rest from reference TRBV7-2 and TRBJ2-1 gives the full variable domain: GAGVSQSPSNKVTEKGKDVELRCDPISGHTALYWYRQSLGQGLEFLIYFQGNSAPDKSGLPSDRFSAERTGGSVSTLTIQRTQQEDSAVYLCASSSSGLAVAGDEQFFGPGTRLTVL.

The chain is built from TRBV6-6 and TRBJ2-3; either TRBD1 or TRBD2 may supply D (7 bases each). Germline V CDR1 and CDR2: MNHNY, SVGAGI (reference sequence). This CDR3 has 13 amino acids. The ends were cut back, 11 bases at V and 5 bases at J, with 17 bases in the middle. CDR3 nucleotide sequence: TGTGCCGCCCGGGGGGACAGCGTAGATACGCAGTATTTT. This sequence encodes CAARGDSVDTQYF.

J is TRBJ1-3 and V is TRBV5-1; 7 bases align to TRBD1. In germline, CDR1 is SGHRS, CDR2 YFSETQ. Unmatched junction bases numbered 0, after V lost 0 bases and J lost 0 bases. The CDR3 spans 15 residues. CDR3 in DNA: TGCGCCAGCAGCTTGGCAGGGGGCTCTGGAAACACCATATATTTT. It codes for CASSLAGGSGNTIYF.

This clonotype was counted only a few times. The rearrangement links TRBV20-1 to TRBJ2-3; 8 positions agree with TRBD2. This CDR3 is built from 15 residues. The V segment lost 1 base and the J segment 4 bases; nucleotides outside the gene matches: 7. Germline CDR1 is DFQATT and CDR2 is SNEGSKA (reference sequence). The CDR3 DNA reads TGCAGTGCTAGAGCGGGGGGGCTTAAAGCAGATACGCAGTATTTT. Protein sequence: CSARAGGLKADTQYF.